Listed below are T cell receptor beta chains from one sample, sequenced in a study of blood T cell repertoires in COVID-19. The protocol was immunoSEQ multiplex PCR, while the TCRdb copy is restricted to in-frame clones and leaves out a portion. The table lists some 46,000 clones, roughly 73% of them singletons. The sample was peripheral blood. The receptors originated from an elderly man with acute or convalescent COVID-19. Each CDR3 is given with its conserved first and last residue. The D gene is left open where the match is weak.

15	TRBD2	TRBV10-3	CATRLAGVSTDTQYF
16	TRBD2	TRBV27	CASSLLGSGRDNEQFF
15	TRBD1	TRBV7-2	CASSKTGGSYNEQFF
14	-	TRBV28	CASSRPGTGEKLFF
18	TRBD2	TRBV6-6	CASSPGVLAGGARGEQFF
16	TRBD1	TRBV18	CASSPLSDRGGNEQFF
15	TRBD1	TRBV7-2	CASSSKGARGNTIYF
15	-	TRBV18	CASSPLARGADTQYF
14	-	TRBV7-8	CASSQRQRSQPQHF
16	-	TRBV30	CAWSVGHNSGANVLTF
12	-	TRBV28	CATSTPGKRAFF
13	-	TRBV18	CASSRDIQETQYF
15	TRBD2	TRBV9	CASSVDGLAGAEQFF
14	TRBD1	TRBV5-1	CASSFQTGGYEQYF
14	TRBD1	TRBV2	CASSNRGSNQPQHF
14	-	TRBV7-9	CASSLAARWDTQYF
14	-	TRBV27	CASSRGGVSTEAFF
13	-	TRBV28	CASRSQAGNTIYF
17	TRBD1	TRBV7-9	CASSLDGQGAGNSPLHF
14	TRBD2	TRBV6-5	CASSYLAGTYEQYF
14	TRBD2	TRBV30	CAWRRLAGDREQYF
12	-	TRBV12-3/TRBV12-4	CASSMTRNAQYF
15	-	TRBV6-6	CASSYPGGGNTEAFF